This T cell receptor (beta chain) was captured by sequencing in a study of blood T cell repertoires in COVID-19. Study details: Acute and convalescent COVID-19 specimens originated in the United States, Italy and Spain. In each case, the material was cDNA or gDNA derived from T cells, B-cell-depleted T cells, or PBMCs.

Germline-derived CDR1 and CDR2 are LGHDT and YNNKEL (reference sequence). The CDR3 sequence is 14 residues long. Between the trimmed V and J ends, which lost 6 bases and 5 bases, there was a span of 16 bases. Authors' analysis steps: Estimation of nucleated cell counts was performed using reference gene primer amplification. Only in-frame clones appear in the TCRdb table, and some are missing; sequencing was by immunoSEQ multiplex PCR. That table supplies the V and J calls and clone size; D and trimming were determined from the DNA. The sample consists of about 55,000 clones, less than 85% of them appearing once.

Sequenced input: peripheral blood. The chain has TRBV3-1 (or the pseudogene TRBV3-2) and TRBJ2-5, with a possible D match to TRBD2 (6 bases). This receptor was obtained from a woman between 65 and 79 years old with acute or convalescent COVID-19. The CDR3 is CASSNLQGRETQYF. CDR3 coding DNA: TGTGCCAGCAGTAACCTACAAGGGAGGGAGACCCAGTACTTC.